These 20 T cell receptor beta chains originate from one sample sequenced in a study of Ad26.COV2.S vaccination and SARS-CoV-2 variants. Sequencing was performed with immunoSEQ multiplex PCR; in TCRdb, only in-frame clones are kept and a portion is missing. Among 350,000 to 450,000 clones listed, roughly 81% were seen once. Regarding treatment: roughly 19 received Ad26.COV2.S at low or high dose, single or two shots; several received placebo; per-sample allocation not given. Sample collection was performed on day 63 after the first vaccine or placebo injection. Sequencing was performed on peripheral blood, taken in a trial of Ad26.COV2.S vaccine versus placebo. These receptors came from a person aged 18-60 years who received the Ad26.COV2.S COVID-19 vaccine or a placebo.

The V call is TRBV6-5, the J call TRBJ1-2, with D maybe TRBD1 (5 bases). CDR1 is MNHEY and CDR2 is SVGAGI in the germline V gene. The CDR3 consists of 12 residues. With 8 bases removed from V and 2 bases from J, the gap between germline ends came to 9 bases. The CDR3 nucleotides read TGTGCCAGCCCGGGGCAGAACTATGGCTACACCTTC. Protein product: CASPGQNYGYTF.

This clone has only one observation. This chain links TRBV5-1 with TRBJ2-5, with D unresolved. The CDR3 runs to 12 residues. Germline V gene sequence: CDR1 SGHRS, CDR2 YFSETQ. Trimming took 5 bases from V and 2 from J, leaving 7 bases between them. CDR3 in amino acids: CASRAAQETQYF. Written as DNA, the CDR3 is TGCGCCAGCAGGGCAGCACAAGAGACCCAGTACTTC.

The chain recombines TRBV6-2 or TRBV6-3 with TRBJ2-5, with no clear D. Deletions cut 6 bases from V and 5 bases from J, with 13 bases between. The CDR3 length is 13 residues. Germline CDR1 reads MNHEY; CDR2 reads SVGEGT. CDR3 sequence (DNA): TGTGCCAGCAGCGACATCCTAGGCGAGACCCAGTACTTC. Residues: CASSDILGETQYF.

The rearrangement joins TRBV6-1 to TRBJ2-2; 9 bases are shared with TRBD1. V was pared by 1 base and J by 7 bases, with 10 bases of the junction left unmatched. Per germline, CDR1 MNHNS and CDR2 SASEGT. The CDR3 sequence is 17 residues long. CDR3 in amino acids: CASSEEGTGIVGGELFF. In DNA, the CDR3 is TGTGCCAGCAGTGAAGAGGGGACAGGGATTGTAGGCGGGGAGCTGTTTTTT.

The chain recombines TRBV3-1 (or the pseudogene TRBV3-2) with TRBJ2-3; 8 nucleotides match TRBD2. CDR3 length: 17 residues. Unmatched junction bases numbered 10, after V lost 1 base and J lost 4 bases. Per germline, CDR1 LGHDT and CDR2 YNNKEL (reference sequence). CDR3 sequence: CASSQGTGGARADTQYF. The DNA for the CDR3 is TGTGCCAGCAGCCAAGGAACCGGGGGGGCAAGGGCAGATACGCAGTATTTT.

In its sample, this clone was seen once. V is TRBV2 and J is TRBJ2-5; maybe TRBD2 (6 bases). Germline V lookup: CDR1 SNHLY, CDR2 FYNNEI. CDR3 length: 14 residues. The V gene lost 8 bases and the J gene lost 5 bases, with 18 bases spanning the gap. DNA of the CDR3: TGTGCCAGCGGGTTGGAGGGGACGGGTGAGACCCAGTACTTC. Amino acid sequence: CASGLEGTGETQYF.

The gene calls are TRBV9 and TRBJ1-1; D perhaps matches TRBD1 (5 bases). V was cut by 3 bases and J by 0 bases, with 9 bases left in between. Germline-derived CDR1 and CDR2 are SGDLS and YYNGEE. The CDR3 spans 14 residues. The CDR3 loop is CASSGRDLNTEAFF. The CDR3 nucleotides are TGTGCCAGCAGCGGCCGGGACCTGAACACTGAAGCTTTCTTT.

The chain employs TRBV4-3 and TRBJ1-1; the D gene is possibly TRBD1 (5 bases). V dropped 3 bases and J dropped 1 base, with 12 bases sitting between them. The CDR3 extends over 15 amino acids. Germline V CDR1 and CDR2: LGHNA, YSLEER. The CDR3 DNA reads as TGCGCCAGCAGCCAGCGCGCCGGACAGAACACTGAAGCTTTCTTT. Translated: CASSQRAGQNTEAFF.

The J gene is TRBJ1-5, the V gene TRBV19, with D possibly TRBD1 on 5 matching bases. Germline-derived CDR1 and CDR2 are LNHDA and SQIVND (reference sequence). Trimming took 6 bases from V and 0 from J, leaving 12 bases between them. This CDR3 is 15 amino acids long. This chain's CDR3 is CASRVVTGSNQPQHF. CDR3 bases: TGTGCCAGTAGAGTGGTTACAGGTAGCAATCAGCCCCAGCATTTT.

The V call is TRBV5-1, the J call TRBJ2-1, with D hard to call. The CDR3 spans 15 residues. Trimming pared 1 base from V and 3 bases from J, leaving 11 bases between. Per germline, CDR1 SGHRS and CDR2 YFSETQ. The CDR3 region has the DNA TGCGCCAGCAGCTTGACCCTACAATACTACAATGAGCAGTTCTTC. Protein sequence: CASSLTLQYYNEQFF.

This chain connects TRBV5-6 to TRBJ2-5; D call uncertain. From germline, CDR1 is SGHDT and CDR2 YYEEEE. This CDR3 has 13 residues. Trimming left V 7 bases short and J 1 base short, with 11 bases between. The CDR3 DNA sequence: TGTGCCAGCGGTCCCGGGCCCCAAGAGACCCAGTACTTC. Its protein is CASGPGPQETQYF.

The chain is built from TRBV6-4 and TRBJ1-1; D gene unclear. CDR1 and CDR2 (germline): MRHNA, SNTAGT. CDR3 length equals 13 residues. V was trimmed by 4 bases and J by 4 bases, leaving 10 bases between them. CDR3 protein: CASSGEEGTEAFF. CDR3 bases: TGTGCCAGCAGTGGGGAGGAGGGCACTGAAGCTTTCTTT.

This clone occurred a few times. The chain employs TRBV6-5 and TRBJ1-1; D gene ambiguous. V lost 6 bases to trimming and J lost 4 bases, with 9 bases between them. The length of the CDR3 is 12 residues. Germline V gives CDR1 MNHEY, CDR2 SVGAGI. The CDR3 is CASRSLRTEAFF. CDR3 sequence (DNA): TGTGCCAGCAGATCATTACGCACTGAAGCTTTCTTT.

A single count supports this clone. The V and J genes are TRBV5-4 and TRBJ2-3, with 13 bases fitting TRBD2. CDR1 and CDR2 (germline): SGHNT, YYREEE (reference sequence). V was pared by 8 bases and J by 5 bases, with 2 bases of the junction left unmatched. This CDR3 is built from 13 residues. This CDR3 is CARRLAGGDTQYF. In DNA form, the CDR3 reads TGTGCCAGGCGACTAGCGGGAGGAGATACGCAGTATTTT.

The chain carries TRBV4-1 and TRBJ2-1; D uncertain. V was shortened by 1 base and J by 0 bases, with 7 bases between the two germline ends. The CDR3 totals 15 residues. Per germline, CDR1 MGHRA and CDR2 YSYEKL. The CDR3 DNA is TGCGCCAGCAGCCAAGGGGCGGCCTCCTACAATGAGCAGTTCTTC. Translation: CASSQGAASYNEQFF.

The CDR3 loop is CASSPRGQGDTEAFF. The DNA of the CDR3 is TGTGCCAGCAGCCCGCGGGGACAGGGGGACACTGAAGCTTTCTTT. The chain couples TRBV7-9 to TRBJ1-1, with TRBD1 matching over 11 bases. The CDR3 consists of 15 residues. Trimming at V came to 5 bases and at J to 3 bases, leaving 5 bases not matched to a gene. The V gene's germline CDR1 is SEHNR and CDR2 FQNEAQ (reference sequence).

The V gene is TRBV7-2, the J gene TRBJ2-1; possibly TRBD1 or TRBD2 for D (6 bases each). This CDR3 has 15 amino acids. V gave up 5 bases and J gave up 5 bases, with 16 bases separating them. CDR1 SGHTA and CDR2 FQGNSA come from the germline V gene. CDR3 loop: CASSRVGGGHNEQFF. In DNA, the CDR3 is TGTGCCAGCAGCCGGGTGGGGGGCGGACACAATGAGCAGTTCTTC.

This clone was seen a single time. This rearrangement joins TRBV6-6 to TRBJ1-1; TRBD1 agrees at 10 bases. CDR1 is MNHNY and CDR2 is SVGAGI in the germline V gene (reference sequence). The length of the CDR3 is 16 residues. V trimming: 7 bases; J trimming: 3 bases; junction bases outside the gene matches: 11. The CDR3 here is CASNSLGTGVDTEAFF. The CDR3 DNA sequence: TGTGCCAGCAACTCTCTCGGGACAGGGGTCGACACTGAAGCTTTCTTT.

The V gene is TRBV6-2 or TRBV6-3, the J gene TRBJ2-1, with TRBD2 as a possible D gene (5 bases). Germline lookup yields CDR1 MNHEY and CDR2 SVGEGT. V was pared by 5 bases and J by 12 bases, with 8 bases between. The CDR3 consists of 10 residues. The chain's CDR3 is CASSRGVQFF. For the CDR3, the DNA is TGTGCCAGCAGTCGGGGTGTGCAGTTCTTC.

The chain joins TRBV13 to TRBJ2-2, with 11 bases lining up with TRBD2. This CDR3 region has 16 residues. V trimming: 2 bases; J trimming: 1 base; junction bases outside the gene matches: 0. Germline lookup yields CDR1 PRHDT and CDR2 FYEKMQ (reference sequence). The CDR3: CASSLLAGGNTGELFF. The CDR3 coding sequence is TGTGCCAGCAGCTTACTAGCGGGAGGGAACACCGGGGAGCTGTTTTTT.